This T cell receptor (beta chain) appears in the sequencing data of a study of beta chain features in type 1 diabetes. Germline loops: CDR1 KGHSH, CDR2 LQKENI. This CDR3 is 15 amino acids long. V was clipped by 1 base and J by 8 bases, with 14 bases between them. Study-wide findings and caveats: All four CD4+ subsets from Type 1 diabetes patients carried moderately but significantly shorter TCRB CDR3s.

The entirety of the isolated RNA underwent reverse transcription, so expressed TCRB transcripts were sequenced. Repertoires were generated with immunoSEQ multiplex PCR, while TCRdb's copy carries only in-frame clones and drops some. This sample has 350,000 or so clones, with less than 20% found just once. With regard to this clone: Its antigen is unknown.

Material for sequencing was naive CD4+ T cells from blood. The V and J genes are TRBV18 and TRBJ1-4, with a tentative D call TRBD1 (5 bases). The TCR originated in a woman aged 18-29 years in good health. In DNA, the CDR3 is TGTGCCAGCTCACCACGCGGTCGGGGGTTCGAAAAACTGTTTTTT. It is translated as CASSPRGRGFEKLFF.